This T cell receptor (beta chain) was recorded in a study of T-cell memory formation after mild COVID-19. The V end lost 6 bases, the J end lost 0 bases, and 17 bases lay between the germline ends. This CDR3 has 17 amino acids. TCRdb ran MiXCR on the 5' RACE reads and lists one entry per CDR3 protein. The sample includes 150,000 to 200,000 distinct CDR3 sequences, about 9.9% of them seen just once. At least ten counts were recorded for this clonotype. Sequenced sample: PBMCs or a T cell subset sorted from them (not recorded which). The clonotype originates from a man younger than 35 who had mild COVID-19 (a few samples of this study predate the infection). Cell type and time point are not known. The rearrangement links TRBV12-3 or TRBV12-4 to TRBJ2-2; a weak D match, TRBD2 (5 bases). The CDR3 DNA follows: TGTGCCAGCAGCTCCCGGGGTCTTTGGTCGAACACCGGGGAGCTGTTTTTT. Translation gives CASSSRGLWSNTGELFF.